This T cell receptor (beta chain) comes out of a study of cytomegalovirus exposure and HLA in healthy donors. A note on this clone: As yet, its antigen is unknown.

In the PCR, 60 Vbeta and 13 Jbeta primers were used. Assay: immunoSEQ multiplex PCR; the TCRdb copy retains only in-frame clones and omits some. Among under 70,000 clones listed, roughly 65% were seen once. Germline V gene data show CDR1 as LGHNA and CDR2 as YNFKEQ. The V segment lost 1 base and the J segment 8 bases; nucleotides outside the gene matches: 6. The CDR3 is made up of 16 amino acids. Points from the study as a whole: Common viral pathogens seemed to be connected with several of the most significant clusters, according to a later analysis.

This chain links TRBV4-2 with TRBJ1-6; TRBD1 agrees at 9 bases. The sample was PBMCs. The TCR comes from a woman aged 30 to 39 in good health and CMV-seronegative. The CDR3 sequence: CASSQAQGARYSPLHF. DNA of the CDR3: TGTGCCAGCAGCCAAGCACAGGGGGCGAGGTATTCACCCCTCCACTTT.